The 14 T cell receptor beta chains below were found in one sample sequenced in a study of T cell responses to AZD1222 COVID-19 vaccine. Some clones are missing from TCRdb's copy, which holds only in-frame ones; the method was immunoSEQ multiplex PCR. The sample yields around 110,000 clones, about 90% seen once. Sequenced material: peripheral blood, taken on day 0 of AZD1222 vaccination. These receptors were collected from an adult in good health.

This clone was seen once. The CDR3, as DNA: TGTGCCAGCAGTTACTCCAGAGCAGGGGGCTTCGGGCTTAGCAATCAGCCCCAGCATTTT. Translated, it gives CASSYSRAGGFGLSNQPQHF. The chain uses TRBV6-2 or TRBV6-3 and TRBJ1-5, with 8 bases fitting TRBD1. The CDR3 extends over 20 amino acids. CDR1 and CDR2 (germline): MNHEY, SVGEGT. V was pared by 0 bases and J by 0 bases, with 13 bases of the junction left unmatched.

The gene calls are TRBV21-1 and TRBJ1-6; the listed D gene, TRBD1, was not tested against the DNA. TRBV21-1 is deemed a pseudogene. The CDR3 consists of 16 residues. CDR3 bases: TGTGCCAGCATGAGGAACGGGACAGGGGATAATTCACCCCTCCACTTT. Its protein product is CASMRNGTGDNSPLHF.

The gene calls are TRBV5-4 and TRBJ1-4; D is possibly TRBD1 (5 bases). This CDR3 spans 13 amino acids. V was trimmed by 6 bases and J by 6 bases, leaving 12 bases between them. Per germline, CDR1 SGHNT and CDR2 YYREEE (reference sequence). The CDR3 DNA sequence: TGTGCCAGCACCACTGGGGGGGATGAAAAACTGTTTTTT. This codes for CASTTGGDEKLFF.

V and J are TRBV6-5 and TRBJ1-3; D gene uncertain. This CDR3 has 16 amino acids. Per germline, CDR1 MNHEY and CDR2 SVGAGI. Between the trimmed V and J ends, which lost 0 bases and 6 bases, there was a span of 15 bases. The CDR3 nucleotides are TGTGCCAGCAGTTACTCGTTCAGCTCTTTTGAAAACACCATATATTTT. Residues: CASSYSFSSFENTIYF.

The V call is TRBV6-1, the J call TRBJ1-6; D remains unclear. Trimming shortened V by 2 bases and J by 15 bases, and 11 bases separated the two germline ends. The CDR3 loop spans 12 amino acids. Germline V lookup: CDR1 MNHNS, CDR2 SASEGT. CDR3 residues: CASSESLGRLHF. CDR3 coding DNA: TGTGCCAGCAGTGAATCACTCGGACGCCTCCACTTT.

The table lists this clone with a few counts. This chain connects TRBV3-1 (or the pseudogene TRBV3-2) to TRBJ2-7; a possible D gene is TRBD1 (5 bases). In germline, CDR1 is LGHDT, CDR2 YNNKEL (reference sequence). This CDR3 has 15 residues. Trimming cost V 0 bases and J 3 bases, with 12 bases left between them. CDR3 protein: CASSQDPGIFYEQYF. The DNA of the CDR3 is TGTGCCAGCAGCCAAGATCCAGGGATTTTCTACGAGCAGTACTTC.

CDR3 sequence (DNA): TGCGCCAGCAGCCAAGCTTCTTCCAGGCAGGGCCATGAAGCTTTCTTT. Protein sequence: CASSQASSRQGHEAFF. The chain carries TRBV4-1 and TRBJ1-1, with D possibly being TRBD1 (5 bases). Trimming left V 1 base short and J 7 bases short, with 19 bases between. CDR3 length: 16 residues. The germline V gene encodes CDR1 MGHRA and CDR2 YSYEKL.

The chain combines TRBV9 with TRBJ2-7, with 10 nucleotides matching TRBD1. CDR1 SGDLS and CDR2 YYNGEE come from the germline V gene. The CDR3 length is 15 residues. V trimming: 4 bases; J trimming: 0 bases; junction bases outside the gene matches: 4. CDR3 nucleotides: TGTGCCAGCAGCCAAGGGACAGGGGCCTCCTACGAGCAGTACTTC. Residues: CASSQGTGASYEQYF.

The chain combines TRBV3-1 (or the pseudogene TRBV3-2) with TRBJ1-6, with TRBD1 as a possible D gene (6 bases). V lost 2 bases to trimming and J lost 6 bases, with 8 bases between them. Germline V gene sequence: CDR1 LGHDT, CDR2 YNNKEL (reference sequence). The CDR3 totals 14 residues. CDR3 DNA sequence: TGTGCCAGCAGCCAACAGGGGCGTAATTCACCCCTCCACTTT. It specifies CASSQQGRNSPLHF.

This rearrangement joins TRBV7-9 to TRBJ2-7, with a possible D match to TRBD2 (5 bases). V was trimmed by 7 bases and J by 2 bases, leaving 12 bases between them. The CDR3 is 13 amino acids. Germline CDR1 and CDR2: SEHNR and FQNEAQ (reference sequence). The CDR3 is CASTRGPAYEQYF. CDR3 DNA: TGTGCCAGCACCCGAGGGCCAGCCTACGAGCAGTACTTC.

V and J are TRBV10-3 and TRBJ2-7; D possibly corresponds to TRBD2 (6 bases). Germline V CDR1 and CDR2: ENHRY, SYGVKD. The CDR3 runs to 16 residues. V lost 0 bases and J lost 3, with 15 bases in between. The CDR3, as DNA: TGTGCCATCAGTGAGTCACTAGCACCCAACGGCTACGAGCAGTACTTC. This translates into CAISESLAPNGYEQYF.

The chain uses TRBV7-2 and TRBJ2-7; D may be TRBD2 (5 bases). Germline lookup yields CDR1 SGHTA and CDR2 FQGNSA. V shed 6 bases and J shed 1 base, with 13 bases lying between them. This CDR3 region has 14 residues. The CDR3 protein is CASRQIEGSYEQYF. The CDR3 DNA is TGTGCCAGCAGACAAATCGAGGGATCCTACGAGCAGTACTTC.

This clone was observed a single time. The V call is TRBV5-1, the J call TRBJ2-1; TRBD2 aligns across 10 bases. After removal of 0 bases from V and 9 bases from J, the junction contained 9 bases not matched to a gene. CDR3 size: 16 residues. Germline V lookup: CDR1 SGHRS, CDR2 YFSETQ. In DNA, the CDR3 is TGCGCCAGCAGCTTGGAGTGGAGCGGGAGGGCCCTTGAGCAGTTCTTC. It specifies CASSLEWSGRALEQFF. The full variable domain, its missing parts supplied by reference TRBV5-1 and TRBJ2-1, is KAGVTQTPRYLIKTRGQQVTLSCSPISGHRSVSWYQQTPGQGLQFLFEYFSETQRNKGNFPGRFSGRQFSNSRSEMNVSTLELGDSALYLCASSLEWSGRALEQFFGPGTRLTVL.

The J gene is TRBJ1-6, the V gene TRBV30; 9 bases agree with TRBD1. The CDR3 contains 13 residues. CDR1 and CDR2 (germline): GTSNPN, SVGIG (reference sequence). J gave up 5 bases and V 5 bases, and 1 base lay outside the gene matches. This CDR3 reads CAWWTGDNSPLHF. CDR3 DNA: TGTGCCTGGTGGACAGGGGATAATTCACCCCTCCACTTT.